Presented here are 26 T cell receptor beta chains from one specimen sequenced in a study of shared clonotypes between healthy human individuals. Only CD45RO-negative cells positively selected for CCR7 counted as naive CD8 cells, so terminally differentiated effector memory CD45RA+ cells were excluded. Only in-frame clones appear in the TCRdb table, and some are missing; sequencing was by immunoSEQ multiplex PCR. Found here are over 800,000 clones, 80% to 95% of them singletons; the top ten hold less than 25%. Source material: naive CD8+ T cells sorted from blood. These receptors originate from a man aged 25 to 40 in good health.

The chain uses TRBV15 and TRBJ2-1; 10 positions match TRBD2. The CDR3 runs to 20 residues. CDR1 is LNHNV and CDR2 is YYDKDF in the germline V gene (reference sequence). J gave up 7 bases and V 6 bases, and 24 bases lay outside the gene matches. The CDR3 DNA follows: TGTGCCACCAGGGGTGCTAAGTCCTCTAGCGGGAGTTACTACTTGAATGAGCAGTTCTTC. It is translated as CATRGAKSSSGSYYLNEQFF.

Note on this clone: Different DNA sequences within this sample yield the same CDR3. The chain joins TRBV19 to TRBJ2-7, with 7 positions matching TRBD1. Germline V gives CDR1 LNHDA, CDR2 SQIVND (reference sequence). J lost 3 bases, V lost 4 bases, and 3 bases had no gene match. The CDR3 length is 13 residues. The CDR3 loop is CASSTRQGYEQYF. The CDR3 nucleotides read TGTGCCAGTAGTACGAGACAGGGCTACGAGCAGTACTTC.

J is TRBJ2-7 and V is TRBV2; tentatively, D is TRBD1 (5 bases). V was pared by 2 bases and J by 4 bases, with 15 bases between. The CDR3 is made up of 15 amino acids. Germline CDR1 SNHLY, CDR2 FYNNEI. CDR3 amino acids: CASSESGHGPYEQYF. In nucleotides, the CDR3 is TGTGCCAGCAGTGAATCTGGACATGGACCGTACGAGCAGTACTTC.

The DNA of the CDR3 is TGTGCCAGCAGCTTGGTCGGCAGGGGAGACTCCTATGGCTACACCTTC. Protein sequence: CASSLVGRGDSYGYTF. The V and J genes are TRBV5-8 and TRBJ1-2, with a possible D match to TRBD1 (6 bases). V dropped 0 bases and J dropped 4 bases, with 16 bases sitting between them. Germline V gene sequence: CDR1 SGHTS, CDR2 YDEGEE. This CDR3 comprises 16 residues.

The J gene is TRBJ2-7, the V gene TRBV27; 8 bases are shared with TRBD1. This CDR3 spans 13 amino acids. J was trimmed by 3 bases and V by 6 bases; bases with no gene match: 4. Germline V gene data show CDR1 as MNHEY and CDR2 as SMNVEV (reference sequence). The CDR3 region has the DNA TGTGCCAGCAGCGGGGACAGGTACTACGAGCAGTACTTC. This translates into CASSGDRYYEQYF.

The V call is TRBV7-8, the J call TRBJ1-5; no firm D call. Germline values: CDR1 SGHVS, CDR2 FQNEAQ. V was shortened by 2 bases and J by 0 bases, with 8 bases between the two germline ends. The length of the CDR3 is 15 residues. As DNA, the CDR3 is TGTGCCAGCAGCTTACGGCGGGATAGCAATCAGCCCCAGCATTTT. The encoded protein is CASSLRRDSNQPQHF.

The CDR3 DNA reads as TGTGCCAGCAGTTACTCTCCAGGACAAACATCCTATGGCTACACCTTC. Protein product: CASSYSPGQTSYGYTF. V is TRBV6-6 and J is TRBJ1-2, with D possibly being TRBD1 (5 bases). V was pared by 0 bases and J by 4 bases, with 15 bases between. Germline lookup yields CDR1 MNHNY and CDR2 SVGAGI (reference sequence). This CDR3 is 16 amino acids long.

Worth noting for this clone: One junction end disagrees with the germline gene, perhaps due to a read error. The chain carries TRBV5-5 and TRBJ1-3; D remains ambiguous. This CDR3 is 11 amino acids long. The germline CDR1 and CDR2 sequences are SGHKS and YYEKEE (reference sequence). CDR3 nucleotides: TGTGCCAGCAGCTCTGGATACACCATATATTTT. As protein: CASSSGYTIYF.

V is TRBV27 and J is TRBJ2-7; 7 bases match TRBD2. Germline V gene sequence: CDR1 MNHEY, CDR2 SMNVEV (reference sequence). Trimming took 2 bases from V and 3 from J; bases not matched to a gene: 1. CDR3 length: 13 residues. The CDR3 nucleotides read TGTGCCAGCAGTTTAGGGGGGGTCTACGAGCAGTACTTC. Amino acid sequence: CASSLGGVYEQYF.

The gene calls are TRBV14 and TRBJ2-7, with D unresolved. Germline-derived CDR1 and CDR2 are SGHDN and FVKESK. CDR3 size: 16 residues. V was cut by 0 bases and J by 3 bases, with 15 bases left in between. This CDR3 reads CASSQDRTVSHYEQYF. For the CDR3, the DNA is TGTGCCAGCAGCCAAGACCGGACGGTTTCCCACTACGAGCAGTACTTC.

This chain uses TRBV2 with TRBJ1-1, with 9 bases that match TRBD1. This CDR3 has 17 residues. The J segment lost 0 bases and the V segment lost 4 bases, leaving 9 bases of the junction unmatched. Per germline, CDR1 SNHLY and CDR2 FYNNEI. CDR3 sequence reads: CASSGDLGTGMNTEAFF. CDR3 DNA sequence: TGTGCCAGCAGTGGTGATTTGGGGACAGGGATGAACACTGAAGCTTTCTTT.

This clone showed up just a few times. As DNA, the CDR3 is TGTGCCAGCAGTTTGACCACCCAGGGACGTAACTATGGCTACACCTTC. Translating it yields CASSLTTQGRNYGYTF. The rearrangement links TRBV28 to TRBJ1-2; D possibly corresponds to TRBD1 (5 bases). This CDR3 region has 16 residues. Deletions cut 3 bases from V and 1 base from J, with 15 bases between. The germline gives CDR1 MDHEN, CDR2 SYDVKM.

The chain recombines TRBV6-5 with TRBJ2-7, with 10 bases identical to TRBD2. The CDR3 is 15 residues long. V shed 4 bases, J shed 0 bases, and the junction held 3 bases outside the gene matches. Germline CDR1 reads MNHEY; CDR2 reads SVGAGI. The CDR3 is CASSWASGSSYEQYF. The CDR3, as DNA: TGTGCCAGCAGTTGGGCTAGCGGGAGCTCCTACGAGCAGTACTTC.

The chain recombines TRBV7-2 with TRBJ1-2; D unclear. Germline values: CDR1 SGHTA, CDR2 FQGNSA. The CDR3 consists of 17 residues. The ends were cut back, 3 bases at V and 1 base at J, with 18 bases in the middle. Here the CDR3 reads CASSFAAGTTLNYGYTF. CDR3 DNA: TGTGCCAGCAGCTTTGCGGCCGGCACTACTCTTAACTATGGCTACACCTTC.

V usage is TRBV7-6 and J usage is TRBJ2-5; tentative D call: TRBD1 (6 bases). CDR3 length equals 15 residues. The V gene lost 5 bases and the J gene lost 2 bases, with 15 bases spanning the gap. CDR1 and CDR2 from the germline V gene are SGHVS and FNYEAQ. This chain's CDR3 is CASSPRGFYQETQYF. In DNA, the CDR3 is TGTGCCAGCAGCCCCAGGGGATTCTATCAAGAGACCCAGTACTTC.

The sample holds one count of this clone. The chain uses TRBV4-1 and TRBJ2-1; D is unclear. Germline V gene data show CDR1 as MGHRA and CDR2 as YSYEKL. With 0 bases removed from V and 6 bases from J, the gap between germline ends came to 15 bases. The CDR3 is made up of 16 amino acids. The CDR3 reads CASSQEASWVFNEQFF. The CDR3 region has the DNA TGCGCCAGCAGCCAAGAGGCTAGTTGGGTATTCAATGAGCAGTTCTTC.

Concerning this clone itself: This same CDR3 is encoded by further DNA sequences in the sample. The chain is built from TRBV7-9 and TRBJ2-5; D assignment may be TRBD1 or TRBD2 (5 bases each). This CDR3 spans 13 amino acids. V lost 1 base and J 4 bases, leaving 7 bases between the germline ends. Germline-derived CDR1 and CDR2 are SEHNR and FQNEAQ (reference sequence). CDR3 protein: CASSLVRGETQYF. The DNA for the CDR3 is TGTGCCAGCAGCTTAGTGAGGGGAGAGACCCAGTACTTC.

The V and J genes are TRBV6-1 and TRBJ1-1; the D is unclear. The V and J ends lost 0 bases and 4 bases respectively, with 12 bases between them. This CDR3 contains 15 residues. Germline values: CDR1 MNHNS, CDR2 SASEGT. DNA for the CDR3: TGTGCCAGCAGTGAAGCCCGGTCGGGGAGCACTGAAGCTTTCTTT. It encodes CASSEARSGSTEAFF.

The chain links TRBV18 to TRBJ2-7, with 7 bases matching TRBD2. V shed 7 bases and J 0 bases; nucleotides not matched to a gene: 3. The CDR3 contains 13 residues. Germline CDR1 is KGHSH and CDR2 is LQKENI. CDR3 sequence (DNA): TGTGCCAGCTTCGGGGGGACCTCCTACGAGCAGTACTTC. Translating gives CASFGGTSYEQYF. The complete variable domain, with remaining parts taken from reference TRBV18 and TRBJ2-7, reads NAGVMQNPRHLVRRRGQEARLRCSPMKGHSHVYWYRQLPEEGLKFMVYLQKENIIDESGMPKERFSAEFPKEGPSILRIQQVVRGDSAAYFCASFGGTSYEQYFGPGTRLTVT.

The rearrangement joins TRBV15 to TRBJ2-7; 9 nucleotides agree with TRBD1. The trim removed 2 bases at V and 4 bases at J, leaving 6 bases unmatched. CDR1 and CDR2 from the germline V gene are LNHNV and YYDKDF (reference sequence). This CDR3 is built from 15 residues. Here the CDR3 reads CATSRFRDRDYEQYF. The CDR3 DNA is TGTGCCACCAGCAGATTCCGGGACAGGGATTACGAGCAGTACTTC.

This clone was seen a handful of times. The chain combines TRBV7-6 with TRBJ2-1; tentative D call: TRBD1 (6 bases). Trimming shortened V by 1 base and J by 8 bases, and 9 bases separated the two germline ends. Germline V gene data show CDR1 as SGHVS and CDR2 as FNYEAQ. This CDR3 region has 13 residues. The CDR3 loop reads CASSLVGADEQFF. The CDR3 DNA is TGTGCCAGCAGCTTAGTGGGGGCTGATGAGCAGTTCTTC.

V gene TRBV6-6 combines with J gene TRBJ1-5; 11 bases line up with TRBD1. The V gene end was trimmed by 2 bases and the J gene end by 4 bases; junction bases not matched to a gene: 4. Germline V gives CDR1 MNHNY, CDR2 SVGAGI (reference sequence). The CDR3 sequence is 16 residues long. CDR3 DNA: TGTGCCAGCAGTTACGAGGACAGGGGGCTTAATCAGCCCCAGCATTTT. Translated, it gives CASSYEDRGLNQPQHF.

V is TRBV7-9 and J is TRBJ2-1; either TRBD1 or TRBD2 may fit D (6 bases each). The V gene lost 6 bases and the J gene lost 8 bases, with 20 bases spanning the gap. The CDR3 loop spans 15 amino acids. Germline assignment: CDR1 SEHNR and CDR2 FQNEAQ (reference sequence). CDR3 nucleotides: TGTGCCAGCAGACTGGGGGGCGCGGTCCCCTATGAGCAGTTCTTC. Encoded protein: CASRLGGAVPYEQFF.

The V and J genes are TRBV7-2 and TRBJ2-1; TRBD2 aligns across 9 bases. V gave up 2 bases and J gave up 3 bases; unmatched junction bases: 2. Germline V gene data show CDR1 as SGHTA and CDR2 as FQGNSA. The CDR3 totals 15 residues. The CDR3 sequence: CASSLRTSDYNEQFF. As DNA, the CDR3 is TGTGCCAGCAGCTTAAGGACTAGCGACTACAATGAGCAGTTCTTC.

The V call is TRBV2, the J call TRBJ2-7; possibly TRBD1 or TRBD2 for D (5 bases each). From germline, CDR1 is SNHLY and CDR2 FYNNEI. CDR3 length: 15 amino acids. V was trimmed by 3 bases and J by 0 bases, leaving 12 bases between them. In DNA form, the CDR3 reads TGTGCCAGCAGTGAGGGACGCCTGCGCTCCTACGAGCAGTACTTC. Its translation: CASSEGRLRSYEQYF.

CDR3 amino acids: CSVEGPGEDGEQFF. The DNA of the CDR3 is TGCAGCGTTGAAGGGCCAGGGGAGGACGGTGAGCAGTTCTTC. The chain links TRBV29-1 to TRBJ2-1; D tentatively fits TRBD1 or TRBD2 (6 bases each). The V end lost 1 base, the J end lost 9 bases, and 16 bases lay between the germline ends. This CDR3 is built from 14 residues. Germline V gene data show CDR1 as SQVTM and CDR2 as ANQGSEA.